These T cell receptor beta chains were read from a single sample in a study of tumor and adjacent non-tumor tissue in lung cancer. TCRdb reprocessed the multiplex PCR reads with MiXCR, giving one entry per CDR3 protein. Among 91,000 or so distinct CDR3 sequences, less than 75% were seen once, and the ten largest hold around 16%. The sequencing sample was made of lung tumor tissue. These receptors all come from a man aged 60 to 75 with non-small cell lung cancer. Each CDR3 is given with its conserved first and last residue. D genes are given only for firm matches. Clone size, where shown, is once, few, many, or a class for clones that have expanded.

J gene	V gene	clone size	D gene	CDR3 DNA	CDR3 protein
TRBJ2-3	TRBV10-2	many	TRBD2	TGCGCCAGCAGTGGCGGCGGGGGGGCTTTGTTGGCAGATACGCAGTATTTT	CASSGGGGALLADTQYF
TRBJ2-1	TRBV11-2	NA	TRBD2	TGTGCCAGCAGCTTAGTCTCACTAGCGGGCTCCTACAATGAGCAGTTCTTC	CASSLVSLAGSYNEQFF
TRBJ2-3	TRBV6-6	NA	NA	TGTGCCAGCACTTACGAGGAGGACAGTTTCTACACAGATACGCGGTATTTT	CASTYEEDSFYTDTRYF
TRBJ2-7	TRBV28	many	NA	TGTGCCAGCAGAAAAGAACCCGTAACGTACGAGCAGTACTTC	CASRKEPVTYEQYF
TRBJ1-5	TRBV12-3/TRBV12-4	NA	NA	TGTGCCAGCAAGGGAGGGCCGAATCAGTCTCAGCATTTT	CASKGGPNQSQHF
TRBJ2-2	TRBV11-2	NA	TRBD1	TGTGTCAGCAATCAGACAGGGGCGAACACCGGGGAGCTGTTTTTT	CVSNQTGANTGELFF
TRBJ2-7	TRBV5-1	once	NA	TGCGTCAGCAGCTTGGGCGGCGGCTACTACGAGCAGTACTTC	CVSSLGGGYYEQYF
TRBJ2-3	TRBV12-3/TRBV12-4	NA	TRBD2	TGTGCCTGCAGTTTACGACTAGCGGGGGGTAGCACAGATACGAAGTATTTT	CACSLRLAGGSTDTKYF
TRBJ2-5	TRBV29-1	many	NA	TGCAGCGTGGCCGACAGGTTCCAAGAGACCCAGTACTTC	CSVADRFQETQYF
TRBJ2-1	TRBV12-3/TRBV12-4	many	TRBD2	TGTGCCAGCATCCTGGCTGGGCTAGCGGGAGCGGCTTCCTACAATGAGCAGTTCTTC	CASILAGLAGAASYNEQFF
TRBJ1-5	TRBV12-3/TRBV12-4	many	NA	TGTGCCAGCACCCTCTCGGGTAATCAGCCCCAGCATTTT	CASTLSGNQPQHF
TRBJ2-4	TRBV29-1	NA	NA	TGCAGCGTTCCCCAGGGGGAGGGAGTCCCCAAAAACATCCAGTACTTC	CSVPQGEGVPKNIQYF
TRBJ1-5	TRBV4-3	NA	NA	TGTGCCGGCAGCCAAGATTGGGGGGGGTGGGTGAAACCCCAGCATTTT	CAGSQDWGGWVKPQHF
TRBJ1-5	TRBV6-5	NA	TRBD1	TGTGCCAGCAGATCCGGGACAGGGGATAGCAATCAGCCCCGGCATTTT	CASRSGTGDSNQPRHF
TRBJ1-5	TRBV20-1	few	TRBD1	TGCAGTGCTAGAGATAGGGAAGCGGGACAGGGGAACCAGCCCCAGCATTTT	CSARDREAGQGNQPQHF
TRBJ2-7	TRBV6-6	NA	TRBD1	TGTGCCAGCAGTTCCAACAGGGGATCCTACGAGCAGTACTTC	CASSSNRGSYEQYF
TRBJ1-5	TRBV6-5	many	NA	TGTGCCAGCACTAGTCATAGCAATCAGCCCCAGCATTTT	CASTSHSNQPQHF
TRBJ2-7	TRBV20-1	many	NA	TGCAGTGCTAGCGAGGAGGGGCTGGGGTCCTACGAGCAGTACTTC	CSASEEGLGSYEQYF
TRBJ1-1	TRBV11-3	medium-sized	NA	TGTGCCAGCACGTTTTGGAGGGATGATAGGGACACTGAAGCTTTCTTT	CASTFWRDDRDTEAFF
TRBJ1-2	TRBV7-8	many	NA	TGTGCCAGCAGCTTAGGGGCGGGCTATGGCTGCACCTTC	CASSLGAGYGCTF
TRBJ2-1	TRBV24-1	NA	NA	TGTGCCACCAGTCATCCCGGCGGGACCTCGAAGAATGAGCAGTTCTTC	CATSHPGGTSKNEQFF
TRBJ2-7	TRBV11-2	NA	NA	TGTGCCAGCAGCATCTCGGGGTACGGCGAGCAGTACTTC	CASSISGYGEQYF
TRBJ2-5	TRBV20-1	NA	TRBD1	TGTAGTGCGACCCCGACAGGGGGCAGGTGGGAGACCCAGCACTTC	CSATPTGGRWETQHF
TRBJ2-3	TRBV4-3	NA	NA	TGCGCCAGCAGCCCCCGACACGGAGGGGACACAGACACGCAGTATTTT	CASSPRHGGDTDTQYF
TRBJ2-2	TRBV4-1	NA	NA	TGCGCCAGCAACCAAGTTGTAGGGAACACCGGGGAGCTGTTTTTT	CASNQVVGNTGELFF
TRBJ2-3	TRBV29-1	NA	NA	TGCAGCGTTGCCGGAACTAGCTGGGGTAGCACAGATACACAGTATTTT	CSVAGTSWGSTDTQYF
TRBJ2-2	TRBV5-6	NA	TRBD2	TGTGGCAGCAGCTTGGTAGCGGGGTCCGGGGAGCTGGTTTTT	CGSSLVAGSGELVF
TRBJ2-1	TRBV5-1	many	NA	TGCGCCAGCAGCAGGTTGACAGACAATGAGCAGTTCTTC	CASSRLTDNEQFF
TRBJ2-1	TRBV28	many	TRBD2	TGTGCCAGCAGTTCGTCCGGGACTAGCTTTTATGAGCAGTTCTTC	CASSSSGTSFYEQFF
TRBJ1-5	TRBV12-3/TRBV12-4	many	NA	TGTGCCAGCAGTTTGATTCCTCAGCCCCAGCATTTT	CASSLIPQPQHF
TRBJ2-5	TRBV5-1	NA	NA	TGCGCCAGCAGTTACGGCCAAAAAGAGACCCAGTACTTC	CASSYGQKETQYF